Below, 17 T cell receptor beta chains from the same sample are listed, as sequenced in a study of CD8+ T cells in alopecia areata. Indicated treatment: oral pan-JAK inhibitor, 5-10 mg twice daily. Reverse transcribed after extraction, RNA yielded cDNA as the sequencing template. Clones were sequenced by immunoSEQ multiplex PCR, and TCRdb holds only the in-frame ones, with some missing. This sample has approximately 200,000 clones, with more than 55% found just once. Sequenced here: CD4+ T cells sorted from blood, sampled at week 4, from a patient treated with tofacitinib. These receptors all come from a human donor with alopecia areata.

The CDR3 DNA sequence: TGCGCCAGCAGCCAAGGATTGGGACGGGAGTCCTACAATGAGCAGTTCTTC. Translated, it gives CASSQGLGRESYNEQFF. This chain uses TRBV4-3 with TRBJ2-1; D is perhaps TRBD2 (6 bases). V was shortened by 1 base and J by 1 base, with 14 bases between the two germline ends. The CDR3 spans 17 residues. In germline, CDR1 is LGHNA, CDR2 YSLEER.

The V call is TRBV6-5, the J call TRBJ2-6, with D perhaps TRBD1 (5 bases). The CDR3 runs 15 residues. Looked up from germline, CDR1 is MNHEY and CDR2 is SVGAGI. The V and J ends lost 3 bases and 3 bases respectively, with 9 bases between them. The CDR3 nucleotides are TGTGCCAGCAGTTATACAGGAAATGGGGCCAACGTCCTGACTTTC. Translating it yields CASSYTGNGANVLTF.

On this clone itself: Within the sample, other DNA sequences also encode this same CDR3. The chain has TRBV28 and TRBJ1-2, with unresolved D. Per germline, CDR1 MDHEN and CDR2 SYDVKM. This CDR3 spans 10 amino acids. Trimming took 5 bases from V and 5 from J, leaving 3 bases between them. CDR3 DNA sequence: TGTGCCAGCAGTCGATATGGCTACACCTTC. Its protein product is CASSRYGYTF.

This chain joins TRBV28 and TRBJ1-2; D is uncertain. CDR1 and CDR2 (germline): MDHEN, SYDVKM. CDR3 length equals 14 residues. Trimming took 8 bases from V and 0 from J, leaving 13 bases between them. The DNA of the CDR3 is TGTGCCAGCGCGGGGTGGGGATCTAACTATGGCTACACCTTC. This codes for CASAGWGSNYGYTF.

This rearrangement joins TRBV9 to TRBJ1-3, with a possible D match to TRBD1 (5 bases). The V gene's germline CDR1 is SGDLS and CDR2 YYNGEE. The ends were cut back, 2 bases at V and 8 bases at J, with 20 bases in the middle. The CDR3 covers 16 residues. The CDR3 nucleotides read TGTGCCAGCAGCGTGACCCCCGGGCAGGGCGGGGACACCATATATTTT. The encoded protein is CASSVTPGQGGDTIYF.

The chain combines TRBV15 with TRBJ2-3, with unresolved D. Germline V lookup: CDR1 LNHNV, CDR2 YYDKDF (reference sequence). V shed 5 bases and J shed 6 bases, with 12 bases lying between them. The CDR3 consists of 13 residues. Here the CDR3 DNA reads TGTGCCACCAGCGGCGAGTGGAAGGATACGCAGTATTTT. This translates into CATSGEWKDTQYF.

This clone turned up a few times. J is TRBJ1-4 and V is TRBV5-1; 9 nucleotides agree with TRBD1. Germline V gives CDR1 SGHRS, CDR2 YFSETQ. The CDR3 consists of 15 residues. V shed 5 bases, J shed 6 bases, and the junction held 8 bases outside the gene matches. The CDR3 region has the DNA TGCGCCAGCAGTATACAGGGGGCGCGAGATGAAAAACTGTTTTTT. Amino acid sequence: CASSIQGARDEKLFF.

This rearrangement joins TRBV29-1 to TRBJ1-1, with a possible D match to TRBD1 (6 bases). V was cut by 4 bases and J by 9 bases, with 15 bases left in between. CDR1 and CDR2 (germline): SQVTM, ANQGSEA. The CDR3 sequence is 12 residues long. The CDR3 DNA reads TGCAGCGTTGTCAGGGGCCCCTCCCAAGCTTTCTTT. This sequence encodes CSVVRGPSQAFF.

The rearrangement joins TRBV25-1 to TRBJ2-7; possibly TRBD1 for D (6 bases). This CDR3 has 15 amino acids. The ends were cut back, 3 bases at V and 1 base at J, with 13 bases in the middle. Germline CDR1 is MGHDK and CDR2 is SYGVNS. The CDR3 loop reads CASSDSRGKSYEQYF. For the CDR3, the DNA is TGTGCCAGCAGTGACTCAAGGGGGAAATCCTACGAGCAGTACTTC.

V is TRBV9 and J is TRBJ1-1, with unresolved D. CDR1 SGDLS and CDR2 YYNGEE come from the germline V gene. The CDR3 runs 13 residues. The V end lost 4 bases, the J end lost 3 bases, and 10 bases lay between the germline ends. As DNA, the CDR3 is TGTGCCAGCAGCCCCGTCAGAGACACTGAAGCTTTCTTT. This sequence encodes CASSPVRDTEAFF. Combining the CDR3 with reference TRBV9 and TRBJ1-1 gives the whole variable domain DSGVTQTPKHLITATGQRVTLRCSPRSGDLSVYWYQQSLDQGLQFLIQYYNGEERAKGNILERFSAQQFPDLHSELNLSSLELGDSALYFCASSPVRDTEAFFGQGTRLTVV.

This chain joins TRBV7-9 and TRBJ1-6, with TRBD1 identical over 9 bases. This CDR3 contains 13 residues. Germline values: CDR1 SEHNR, CDR2 FQNEAQ (reference sequence). V lost 6 bases and J lost 10; bases outside the gene matches: 4. In nucleotides, the CDR3 is TGTGCCAGCAGAAGACAGGGGGAATCACCCCTCCACTTT. This sequence encodes CASRRQGESPLHF. The variable domain in full, completed from reference TRBV7-9 and TRBJ1-6, reads DTGVSQNPRHKITKRGQNVTFRCDPISEHNRLYWYRQTLGQGPEFLTYFQNEAQLEKSRLLSDRFSAERPKGSFSTLEIQRTEQGDSAMYLCASRRQGESPLHFGNGTRLTVT.

This rearrangement joins TRBV7-9 to TRBJ1-2, with D maybe TRBD1 (5 bases). This CDR3 is built from 15 residues. The germline gives CDR1 SEHNR, CDR2 FQNEAQ (reference sequence). V lost 6 bases to trimming and J lost 0 bases, with 14 bases between them. CDR3 residues: CASSPPGLTNYGYTF. The CDR3, as DNA: TGTGCCAGCAGTCCGCCGGGGCTTACTAACTATGGCTACACCTTC.

This clone was seen a few times. V and J are TRBV29-1 and TRBJ2-5; possibly TRBD1 or TRBD2 for D (6 bases each). The V gene's germline CDR1 is SQVTM and CDR2 ANQGSEA. The ends were cut back, 1 base at V and 5 bases at J, with 14 bases in the middle. The length of the CDR3 is 14 residues. The chain's CDR3 is CSVEAPQGRETQYF. The CDR3 DNA reads as TGCAGCGTTGAAGCCCCTCAGGGGAGGGAGACCCAGTACTTC. Full variable domain (remainder filled in from reference TRBV29-1 and TRBJ2-5): SAVISQKPSRDICQRGTSLTIQCQVDSQVTMMFWYRQQPGQSLTLIATANQGSEATYESGFVIDKFPISRPNLTFSTLTVSNMSPEDSSIYLCSVEAPQGRETQYFGPGTRLLVL.

Only a few counts were recorded for this clone. The chain carries TRBV7-2 and TRBJ1-5; D call uncertain. V lost 0 bases and J 4 bases, leaving 10 bases between the germline ends. The CDR3 consists of 15 residues. In germline, CDR1 is SGHTA, CDR2 FQGNSA. Here the CDR3 DNA reads TGTGCCAGCAGCTTAGCTCTGATGGGGAATCAGCCCCAGCATTTT. It is translated as CASSLALMGNQPQHF.

This clone was counted a single time. This rearrangement joins TRBV29-1 to TRBJ1-1; D remains unclear. Trimming stripped 4 bases from V and 1 base from J, with 16 bases between. The CDR3 sequence is 15 residues long. Germline values: CDR1 SQVTM, CDR2 ANQGSEA. This CDR3 reads CSVARGGLTNTEAFF. The DNA of the CDR3 is TGCAGCGTTGCCCGCGGCGGGTTAACGAACACTGAAGCTTTCTTT.

This clone was found a few times. This chain joins TRBV30 and TRBJ1-5; 10 bases fit TRBD1. CDR3 size: 14 residues. The trim removed 6 bases at V and 4 bases at J, leaving 6 bases unmatched. Germline CDR1 and CDR2: GTSNPN and SVGIG (reference sequence). The CDR3 DNA reads TGTGCCTGCGGTACGGGACAGGGGAATCAGCCCCAGCATTTT. Translation gives CACGTGQGNQPQHF.

The chain combines TRBV15 with TRBJ1-6; D gene ambiguous. CDR1 is LNHNV, CDR2 YYDKDF, per germline (reference sequence). The CDR3 is 13 amino acids. Trimming left V 4 bases short and J 7 bases short, with 8 bases between. CDR3: CATSIQGNSPLHF. In DNA, the CDR3 is TGTGCCACCAGCATCCAAGGGAATTCACCCCTCCACTTT.